These 23 T cell receptor beta chains originate from one sample sequenced in a study of blood T cell repertoires in COVID-19. Data came from immunoSEQ multiplex PCR; TCRdb stores just in-frame clones and leaves some out. Among 100,000 to 120,000 clones listed, around 79% were seen once. The specimen was peripheral blood. The origin of the receptors is a woman over 75 with active or convalescent COVID-19.

The chain carries TRBV6-6 and TRBJ2-3, with D possibly being TRBD2 (6 bases). The germline gives CDR1 MNHNY, CDR2 SVGAGI (reference sequence). This CDR3 region has 15 residues. The germline V and J ends were trimmed by 2 bases and 3 bases, with 12 bases remaining between them. The CDR3 here is CASSYVGRGTDTQYF. The CDR3 DNA reads TGTGCCAGCAGTTACGTCGGGAGAGGGACAGATACGCAGTATTTT.

V gene TRBV2 combines with J gene TRBJ2-1, with TRBD1 matching over 7 bases. Per the germline V gene, CDR1 is SNHLY and CDR2 is FYNNEI. The CDR3 is 15 amino acids. With 6 bases clipped from V and 2 bases from J, the junction kept 7 bases outside the gene matches. CDR3 DNA: TGTGCCAGCAGCTCCGACAGGGCGACCTACAATGAGCAGTTCTTC. Protein: CASSSDRATYNEQFF.

The chain uses TRBV7-9 and TRBJ2-7; 8 bases match TRBD1. Looked up from germline, CDR1 is SEHNR and CDR2 is FQNEAQ (reference sequence). The CDR3 runs 14 residues. With 1 base clipped from V and 6 bases from J, the junction kept 5 bases outside the gene matches. The CDR3 nucleotides are TGTGCCAGCAGCTTAGAAGGCAGGGGGCGCGAGCAGTACTTC. Protein product: CASSLEGRGREQYF.

The chain's CDR3 is CASTPNALRETQYF. CDR3 sequence (DNA): TGCGCCAGCACCCCTAACGCCCTCCGAGAGACCCAGTACTTC. The chain carries TRBV5-1 and TRBJ2-5; no definite D call. Germline loops: CDR1 SGHRS, CDR2 YFSETQ. Deletions cut 6 bases from V and 4 bases from J, with 16 bases between. The CDR3 sequence is 14 residues long.

The CDR3 DNA reads as TGTGCCAGCAGTGAAGCGGGACAGCCCTATCAGCCCCAGCATTTT. Amino acids: CASSEAGQPYQPQHF. The chain links TRBV2 to TRBJ1-5; TRBD1 matches at 7 bases. The CDR3 consists of 15 residues. Germline V gene sequence: CDR1 SNHLY, CDR2 FYNNEI. Losses at the gene ends were 0 bases for V and 5 bases for J; bases not matched to a gene: 4.

The chain employs TRBV5-1 and TRBJ1-4; 7 nucleotides agree with TRBD1. Germline-derived CDR1 and CDR2 are SGHRS and YFSETQ. Trimming cost V 4 bases and J 7 bases; bases outside gene matches: 7. The CDR3 extends over 14 amino acids. The CDR3 DNA follows: TGCGCCAGCAGCCCGGCCCAGGGGGGTGAAAAACTGTTTTTT. It encodes CASSPAQGGEKLFF.

This clone was detected only a few times. This chain connects TRBV3-1 (or the pseudogene TRBV3-2) to TRBJ1-2; possible D gene TRBD1, 6 bases. Trimming pared 4 bases from V and 4 bases from J, leaving 10 bases between. In germline, CDR1 is LGHDT, CDR2 YNNKEL (reference sequence). CDR3 length: 13 amino acids. CDR3 sequence reads: CASSPQGTYGYTF. The CDR3 DNA follows: TGTGCCAGCAGCCCCCAGGGGACCTATGGCTACACCTTC.

The chain couples TRBV18 to TRBJ2-7, with 9 bases fitting TRBD1. The CDR3 is 15 amino acids. CDR1 is KGHSH, CDR2 LQKENI, per germline. Losses at the gene ends were 6 bases for V and 5 bases for J; bases not matched to a gene: 11. The CDR3 sequence is CASSPHGTGLHEQYF. Written as DNA, the CDR3 is TGTGCCAGCTCCCCCCACGGGACAGGGCTCCACGAGCAGTACTTC.

CDR3 in DNA: TGTGCCAGCAGCGTAGGCGGCAGGGACGAGCAGTACTTC. Translated: CASSVGGRDEQYF. The genes are TRBV9 and TRBJ2-7, with D perhaps TRBD1 (5 bases). Trimming left V 0 bases short and J 5 bases short, with 9 bases between. CDR3 length: 13 residues. CDR1 is SGDLS and CDR2 is YYNGEE in the germline V gene.

V is TRBV30 and J is TRBJ1-1; D unresolved. The CDR3 has 15 amino acids. CDR1 and CDR2 from the germline V gene are GTSNPN and SVGIG (reference sequence). V shed 2 bases and J shed 0 bases, with 13 bases lying between them. CDR3: CAWSLNSFVNTEAFF. The CDR3 bases are TGTGCCTGGAGTTTAAACAGCTTTGTGAACACTGAAGCTTTCTTT.

This chain links TRBV7-9 with TRBJ2-2; D is possibly TRBD1 (5 bases). V lost 2 bases and J 0 bases, leaving 16 bases between the germline ends. This CDR3 has 18 residues. Germline V gene data show CDR1 as SEHNR and CDR2 as FQNEAQ (reference sequence). The CDR3 coding sequence is TGTGCCAGCAGCTTAACAGGCTGGCGGAGCACGAACACCGGGGAGCTGTTTTTT. This translates into CASSLTGWRSTNTGELFF.

The chain carries TRBV3-1 (or the pseudogene TRBV3-2) and TRBJ1-4; D remains unclear. This CDR3 is built from 14 residues. Trimming took off 6 bases at V and 0 bases at J, with 8 bases between the two ends. Germline V lookup: CDR1 LGHDT, CDR2 YNNKEL (reference sequence). The CDR3 sequence: CASSRDATNEKLFF. DNA of the CDR3: TGTGCCAGCAGTCGGGATGCAACTAATGAAAAACTGTTTTTT.

The CDR3 loop is CASSRGGKISTDTQYF. DNA for the CDR3: TGCGCCAGCAGCCGCGGAGGGAAAATTAGCACAGATACGCAGTATTTT. This chain links TRBV4-1 with TRBJ2-3; a weak D match, TRBD2 (6 bases). V dropped 4 bases and J dropped 0 bases, with 14 bases sitting between them. The CDR3 has 16 amino acids. Germline CDR1 reads MGHRA; CDR2 reads YSYEKL.

The V call is TRBV30, the J call TRBJ2-5; a possible D gene is TRBD2 (6 bases). Germline lookup yields CDR1 GTSNPN and CDR2 SVGIG (reference sequence). This CDR3 has 13 residues. V shed 7 bases and J shed 9 bases, with 21 bases lying between them. CDR3 loop: CALRDSPSVAQYF. CDR3 in DNA: TGTGCCTTGAGGGACTCCCCGTCGGTGGCCCAGTACTTC.

V is TRBV9 and J is TRBJ1-4; D remains ambiguous. CDR3 length: 17 residues. The ends were cut back, 4 bases at V and 3 bases at J, with 19 bases in the middle. Germline assignment: CDR1 SGDLS and CDR2 YYNGEE. In nucleotides, the CDR3 is TGTGCCAGCAGCCCAACCCCCCTAATTATGGCTAATGAAAAACTGTTTTTT. This codes for CASSPTPLIMANEKLFF.

The V call is TRBV5-1, the J call TRBJ1-2; no reliable D call. Trimming took off 0 bases at V and 4 bases at J, with 10 bases between the two ends. Germline V gene lookup returns CDR1 SGHRS and CDR2 YFSETQ. This CDR3 spans 14 amino acids. The CDR3 nucleotides read TGCGCCAGCAGCTTGGCCGGGGAGGGCTATGGCTACACCTTC. This codes for CASSLAGEGYGYTF.

V and J are TRBV2 and TRBJ2-7, with no clear D. The CDR3 is 13 amino acids. Germline V CDR1 and CDR2: SNHLY, FYNNEI. V was cut by 4 bases and J by 4 bases, with 11 bases left in between. CDR3 in DNA: TGTGCCAGCAGTGGCAACAGACCATACGAGCAGTACTTC. The encoded protein is CASSGNRPYEQYF.

The V gene is TRBV7-9, the J gene TRBJ2-1; TRBD2 matches 12 bases. CDR3 length: 15 residues. V was clipped by 5 bases and J by 4 bases; unmatched bases: 3. Germline V lookup: CDR1 SEHNR, CDR2 FQNEAQ (reference sequence). This CDR3 reads CASSLGLAGYNEQFF. DNA for the CDR3: TGTGCCAGCAGCCTCGGACTAGCGGGATACAATGAGCAGTTCTTC.

J is TRBJ1-6 and V is TRBV2, with D tentatively TRBD1 (5 bases). The V gene lost 4 bases and the J gene lost 6 bases, with 13 bases spanning the gap. CDR3 size: 15 residues. Germline loops: CDR1 SNHLY, CDR2 FYNNEI. For the CDR3, the DNA is TGTGCCAGCAGTGCTGTGGGGCACGGTAATTCACCCCTCCACTTT. Amino acid sequence: CASSAVGHGNSPLHF.

The rearrangement uses TRBV4-2 and TRBJ2-7, with 11 bases aligning to TRBD2. With V trimmed by 8 bases and J by 0 bases, 9 bases remained unmatched. Germline V gives CDR1 LGHNA, CDR2 YNFKEQ. The CDR3 is 16 residues long. The CDR3 bases are TGTGCCAGCGCAAGAGGGACTAGCGGCCGCTCCTACGAGCAGTACTTC. This gives the protein CASARGTSGRSYEQYF.

This clone was recorded only once. CDR3 sequence reads: CASSPGTDTQYF. CDR3 coding DNA: TGTGCCAGCAGTCCAGGGACAGATACGCAGTATTTT. The chain couples TRBV27 to TRBJ2-3, with a weak D call TRBD1 (5 bases). V was shortened by 5 bases and J by 3 bases, with 6 bases between the two germline ends. CDR1 is MNHEY, CDR2 SMNVEV, per germline (reference sequence). CDR3 length: 12 amino acids.

The chain carries TRBV4-1 and TRBJ1-1, with D perhaps matching TRBD1 (6 bases). CDR1 and CDR2 (germline): MGHRA, YSYEKL. Deletions cut 3 bases from V and 0 bases from J, with 11 bases between. This CDR3 has 15 residues. In DNA form, the CDR3 reads TGCGCCAGCAGCCAGACAGGAAGCATGAACACTGAAGCTTTCTTT. Translation gives CASSQTGSMNTEAFF.

This clone is a singleton in its sample. The rearrangement uses TRBV2 and TRBJ2-1, with 7 bases matching TRBD1. Trimming at V came to 7 bases and at J to 7 bases, leaving 13 bases not matched to a gene. CDR1 SNHLY and CDR2 FYNNEI come from the germline V gene. This CDR3 has 15 residues. The CDR3 DNA is TGTGCCAGCACCGACCGACAGGGAAAGTTGAATGAGCAGTTCTTC. Protein: CASTDRQGKLNEQFF.